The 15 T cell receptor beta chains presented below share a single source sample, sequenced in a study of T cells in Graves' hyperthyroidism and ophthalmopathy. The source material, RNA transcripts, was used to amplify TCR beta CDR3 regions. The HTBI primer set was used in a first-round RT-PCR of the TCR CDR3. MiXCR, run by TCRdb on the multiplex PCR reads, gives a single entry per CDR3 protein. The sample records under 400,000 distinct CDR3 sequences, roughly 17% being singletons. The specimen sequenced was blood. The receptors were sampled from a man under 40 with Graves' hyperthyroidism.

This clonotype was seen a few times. The CDR3 DNA reads TGCAGCGTGGTACAGGGGACTACAGATACGCAGTATTTT. This translates into CSVVQGTTDTQYF. The rearrangement joins TRBV29-1 to TRBJ2-3; TRBD1 is a possible D gene (7 bases). This CDR3 is 13 amino acids long. Germline V CDR1 and CDR2: SQVTM, ANQGSEA. V lost 6 bases to trimming and J lost 3 bases, with 13 bases between them.

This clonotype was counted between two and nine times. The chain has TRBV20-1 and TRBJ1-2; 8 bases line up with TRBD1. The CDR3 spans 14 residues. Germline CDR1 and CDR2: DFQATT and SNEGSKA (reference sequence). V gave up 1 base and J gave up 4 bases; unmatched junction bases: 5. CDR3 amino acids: CSARGHTGGYGYTF. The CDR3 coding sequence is TGCAGTGCTAGAGGTCACACAGGGGGCTATGGCTACACCTTC.

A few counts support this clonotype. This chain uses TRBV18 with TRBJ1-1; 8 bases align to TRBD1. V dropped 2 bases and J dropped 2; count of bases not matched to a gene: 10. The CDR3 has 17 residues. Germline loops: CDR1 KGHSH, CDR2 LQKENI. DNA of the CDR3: TGTGCCAGCTCACCAAGGACAGGGAATATCGCTAACACTGAAGCTTTCTTT. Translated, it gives CASSPRTGNIANTEAFF.

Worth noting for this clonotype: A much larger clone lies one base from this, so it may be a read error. The CDR3 here is CASSLTGGSALDTQYF. For the CDR3, the DNA is TGTGCCAGCAGCCTAACCGGGGGGAGTGCACTGGATACGCAGTATTTT. The chain links TRBV9 to TRBJ2-3; TRBD2 agrees at 7 bases. With V trimmed by 4 bases and J by 6 bases, 14 bases remained unmatched. Germline V lookup: CDR1 SGDLS, CDR2 YYNGEE. The CDR3 is made up of 16 amino acids. Together with reference TRBV9 and TRBJ2-3, the CDR3 gives the full variable domain: DSGVTQTPKHLITATGQRVTLRCSPRSGDLSVYWYQQSLDQGLQFLIQYYNGEERAKGNILERFSAQQFPDLHSELNLSSLELGDSALYFCASSLTGGSALDTQYFGPGTRLTVL.

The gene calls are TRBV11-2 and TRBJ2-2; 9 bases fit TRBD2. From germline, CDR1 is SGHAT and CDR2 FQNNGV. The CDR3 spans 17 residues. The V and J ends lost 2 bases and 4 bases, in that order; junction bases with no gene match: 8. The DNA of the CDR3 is TGTGCCAGCAGCTTATTGAGTAGCGGGAGTTCCACCGGGGAGCTGTTTTTT. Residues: CASSLLSSGSSTGELFF.

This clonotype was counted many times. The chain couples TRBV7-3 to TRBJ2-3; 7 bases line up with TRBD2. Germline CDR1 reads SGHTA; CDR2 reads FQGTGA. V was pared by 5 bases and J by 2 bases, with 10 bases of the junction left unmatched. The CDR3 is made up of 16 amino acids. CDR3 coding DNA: TGTGCCAGCAGCAAATCAGCGCTAGCGGTCACAGATACGCAGTATTTT. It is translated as CASSKSALAVTDTQYF.

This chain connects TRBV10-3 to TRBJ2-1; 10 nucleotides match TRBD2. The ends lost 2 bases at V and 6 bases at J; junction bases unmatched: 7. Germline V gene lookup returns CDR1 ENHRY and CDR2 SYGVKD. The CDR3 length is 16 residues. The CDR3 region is CAISEPLAGAGNEQFF. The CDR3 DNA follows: TGTGCCATCAGTGAGCCCCTAGCGGGAGCGGGCAATGAGCAGTTCTTC.

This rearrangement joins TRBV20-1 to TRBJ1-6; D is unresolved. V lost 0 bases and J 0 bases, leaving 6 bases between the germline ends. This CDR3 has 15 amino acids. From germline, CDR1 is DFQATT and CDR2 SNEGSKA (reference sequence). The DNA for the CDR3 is TGCAGTGCTAGAGATGTGAGCTCCTATAATTCACCCCTCCACTTT. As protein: CSARDVSSYNSPLHF.

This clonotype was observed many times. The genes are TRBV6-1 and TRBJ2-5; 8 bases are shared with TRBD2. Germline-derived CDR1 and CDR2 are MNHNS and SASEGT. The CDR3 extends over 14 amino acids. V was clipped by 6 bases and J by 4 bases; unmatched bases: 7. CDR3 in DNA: TGTGCCAGCAGGCCAGACCTAGCGGGAGAGACCCAGTACTTC. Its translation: CASRPDLAGETQYF.

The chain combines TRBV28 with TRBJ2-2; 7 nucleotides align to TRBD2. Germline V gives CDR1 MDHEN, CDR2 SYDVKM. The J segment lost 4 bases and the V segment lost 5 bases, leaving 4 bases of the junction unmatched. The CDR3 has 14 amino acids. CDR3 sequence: CASSLSGTTGELFF. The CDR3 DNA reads TGTGCCAGCAGTCTCAGCGGGACCACCGGGGAGCTGTTTTTT.

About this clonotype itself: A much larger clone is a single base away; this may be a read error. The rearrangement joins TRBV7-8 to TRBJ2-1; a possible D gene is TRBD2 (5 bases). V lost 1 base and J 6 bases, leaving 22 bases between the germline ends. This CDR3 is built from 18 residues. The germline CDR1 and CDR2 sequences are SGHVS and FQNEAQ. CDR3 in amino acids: CASSLDSSIMVTSNEQFF. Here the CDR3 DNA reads TGTGCCAGCAGCTTAGATTCTAGCATAATGGTTACGAGCAATGAGCAGTTCTTC.

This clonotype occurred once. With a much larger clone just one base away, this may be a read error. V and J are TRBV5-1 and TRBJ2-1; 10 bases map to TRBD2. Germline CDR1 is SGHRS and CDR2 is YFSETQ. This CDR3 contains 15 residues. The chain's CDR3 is CASSLPGTSDYEQFF. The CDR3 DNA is TGTGCCAGCAGCTTACCCGGGACTAGCGACTATGAGCAGTTCTTC.

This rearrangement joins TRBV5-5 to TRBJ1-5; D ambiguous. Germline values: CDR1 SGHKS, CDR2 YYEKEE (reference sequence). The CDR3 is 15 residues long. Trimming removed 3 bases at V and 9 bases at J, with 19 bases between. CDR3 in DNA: TGTGCCAGCAGCTCGGCGGCAGCCGAGATCACGCCCCAGCATTTT. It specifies CASSSAAAEITPQHF.

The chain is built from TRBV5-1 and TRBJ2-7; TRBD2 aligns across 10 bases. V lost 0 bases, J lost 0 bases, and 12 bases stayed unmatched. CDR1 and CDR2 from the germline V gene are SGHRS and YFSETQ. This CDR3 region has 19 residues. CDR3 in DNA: TGCGCCAGCAGCTTGGCCCGTGCTAGCGGGAGATTCGGCTCCTACGAGCAGTACTTC. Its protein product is CASSLARASGRFGSYEQYF.

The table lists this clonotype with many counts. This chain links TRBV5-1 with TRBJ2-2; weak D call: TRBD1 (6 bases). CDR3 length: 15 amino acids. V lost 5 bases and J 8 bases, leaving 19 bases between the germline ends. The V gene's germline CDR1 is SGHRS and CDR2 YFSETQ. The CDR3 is CASRIGTTGTGELFF. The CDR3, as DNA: TGCGCCAGCAGAATCGGAACCACAGGGACGGGGGAGCTGTTTTTT.